This passage covers 25 T cell receptor beta chains from one sample sequenced in a study of T-cell memory formation after mild COVID-19 (dated by TCRdb to about 2021). The library was built by means of 5' RACE. For sequencing, an Illumina NovaSeq 6000 was employed. Clones were called with MiXCR by TCRdb after fastp trimmed the public reads at Q25, and only in-frame beta chains were retained. Identical CDR3 protein sequences are pooled into one entry, listed with their most common genes and DNA. This sample gives about 440,000 distinct CDR3 sequences in total; around 20% of them show up just once. The ten top clones hold 8.4% of the sample. The material sequenced was PBMCs or a T cell subset sorted from them (not recorded which). The source is an adult woman who had mild COVID-19 (a few samples of this study predate the infection). The sample titles of this study are shuffled in the database, so cell type and time point are left out; the donor was told from shared clones.

V is TRBV5-4 and J is TRBJ2-2, with 9 positions matching TRBD2. J gave up 4 bases and V 0 bases, and 1 base lay outside the gene matches. CDR3 length equals 15 residues. The germline V gene has CDR1 SGHNT and CDR2 YYREEE (reference sequence). The CDR3 DNA follows: TGTGCCAGCAGCTTGGGTAGCGGGAGCACCGGGGAGCTGTTTTTT. This translates into CASSLGSGSTGELFF.

V gene TRBV20-1 combines with J gene TRBJ1-2, with a weak D call TRBD1 (5 bases). The ends were cut back, 5 bases at V and 2 bases at J, with 15 bases in the middle. The CDR3 length is 14 residues. Germline V gives CDR1 DFQATT, CDR2 SNEGSKA (reference sequence). This CDR3 is CSAGAGGKNYGYTF. CDR3 DNA: TGCAGTGCTGGGGCGGGCGGGAAGAACTATGGCTACACCTTC.

The rearrangement uses TRBV6-1 and TRBJ1-1; the match to TRBD1 covers 9 bases. The CDR3 spans 15 residues. With 10 bases clipped from V and 6 bases from J, the junction kept 15 bases outside the gene matches. The germline gives CDR1 MNHNS, CDR2 SASEGT. CDR3 sequence (DNA): TGTGCCACTTCTGGCACAGGGGGCATAATCTCTGAAGCTTTCTTT. It is translated as CATSGTGGIISEAFF.

The V gene is TRBV19, the J gene TRBJ1-2, with unresolved D. Germline loops: CDR1 LNHDA, CDR2 SQIVND (reference sequence). V lost 5 bases, J lost 4 bases, and 14 bases lay in between. CDR3 length: 14 amino acids. The CDR3 coding sequence is TGTGCCAGTAGTTTCACAGAATATCTCTATGGCTACACCTTC. As protein: CASSFTEYLYGYTF.

This clonotype occurred many times. This rearrangement joins TRBV7-9 to TRBJ2-3; TRBD2 is a possible D gene (6 bases). The V gene lost 1 base and the J gene lost 0 bases, with 11 bases spanning the gap. Germline CDR1 and CDR2: SEHNR and FQNEAQ (reference sequence). The CDR3 is 16 residues long. CDR3 residues: CASSLVGGTSTDTQYF. Written as DNA, the CDR3 is TGTGCCAGCAGCTTAGTCGGGGGAACTAGCACAGATACGCAGTATTTT.

This clonotype occurred a few times. This chain uses TRBV6-1 with TRBJ1-1, with D unresolved. V dropped 5 bases and J dropped 0 bases, with 10 bases sitting between them. There are 14 residues in the CDR3. Germline values: CDR1 MNHNS, CDR2 SASEGT. For the CDR3, the DNA is TGTGCCAGCAGTATCCGGTCGGTGAACACTGAAGCTTTCTTT. This encodes CASSIRSVNTEAFF.

This clonotype was seen more than once but under ten times. The genes are TRBV27 and TRBJ2-2; D is unclear. Trimming took 6 bases from V and 3 from J, leaving 8 bases between them. CDR3 length equals 13 residues. Germline V gene lookup returns CDR1 MNHEY and CDR2 SMNVEV (reference sequence). In DNA, the CDR3 is TGTGCCAGCAGGAAAATGGACACCGGGGAGCTGTTTTTT. It codes for CASRKMDTGELFF.

This clonotype was seen a single time. The V gene is TRBV3-1, the J gene TRBJ2-7; D is possibly TRBD1 (6 bases). CDR3 size: 15 residues. The ends were cut back, 4 bases at V and 7 bases at J, with 20 bases in the middle. The V gene's germline CDR1 is LGHDT and CDR2 YNNKEL (reference sequence). CDR3 region: CASSPQSRGSGEQYF. In nucleotides, the CDR3 is TGTGCCAGCAGCCCCCAGTCCAGGGGCTCTGGGGAGCAGTACTTC.

This clonotype came up many times. V gene TRBV5-1 combines with J gene TRBJ2-5; D perhaps matches TRBD1 (5 bases). This CDR3 is 14 amino acids long. Germline V gives CDR1 SGHRS, CDR2 YFSETQ. Trimming pared 0 bases from V and 1 base from J, leaving 7 bases between. The CDR3 DNA reads TGCGCCAGCAGCTTGGGACAGCCCCAAGAGACCCAGTACTTC. Translation gives CASSLGQPQETQYF.

In its sample, this clonotype was seen a few times. V usage is TRBV20-1 and J usage is TRBJ2-7; no clear D. V was pared by 6 bases and J by 0 bases, with 12 bases between. The CDR3 sequence is 13 residues long. Germline V gene data show CDR1 as DFQATT and CDR2 as SNEGSKA (reference sequence). DNA for the CDR3: TGCAGTGCCTATTATCCAAGCTCCTACGAGCAGTACTTC. It translates to CSAYYPSSYEQYF.

The chain recombines TRBV5-1 with TRBJ2-7; 7 bases fit TRBD1. Germline V gene data show CDR1 as SGHRS and CDR2 as YFSETQ. CDR3 length: 14 residues. Trimming at V came to 6 bases and at J to 2 bases, leaving 8 bases not matched to a gene. The CDR3 reads CASKTGQSTYEQYF. Written as DNA, the CDR3 is TGCGCCAGCAAAACGGGACAGTCCACCTACGAGCAGTACTTC.

This sequence joins TRBV9 and TRBJ1-1, with D tentatively TRBD1 (5 bases). The CDR3 runs 16 residues. The ends were cut back, 3 bases at V and 4 bases at J, with 19 bases in the middle. CDR1 is SGDLS, CDR2 YYNGEE, per germline. CDR3 residues: CASSGGDLFLGTEAFF. Written as DNA, the CDR3 is TGTGCCAGCAGCGGGGGGGACCTATTCCTCGGCACTGAAGCTTTCTTT.

The V gene is TRBV12-3 or TRBV12-4, the J gene TRBJ1-1, with D perhaps matching TRBD1 (6 bases). V was cut by 1 base and J by 10 bases, with 10 bases left in between. The CDR3 contains 12 residues. The CDR3 loop is CASSLGGGAAFF. DNA for the CDR3: TGTGCCAGCAGTTTAGGCGGGGGGGCAGCTTTCTTT.

The genes are TRBV7-9 and TRBJ1-1; D not resolved. Trimming stripped 5 bases from V and 7 bases from J, with 8 bases between. This CDR3 is 11 amino acids long. CDR1 is SEHNR, CDR2 FQNEAQ, per germline (reference sequence). This chain's CDR3 is CASSHSGEAFF. CDR3 in DNA: TGTGCCAGCAGCCATTCGGGTGAAGCTTTCTTT. The variable domain in full, completed from reference TRBV7-9 and TRBJ1-1, reads DTGVSQNPRHKITKRGQNVTFRCDPISEHNRLYWYRQTLGQGPEFLTYFQNEAQLEKSRLLSDRFSAERPKGSFSTLEIQRTEQGDSAMYLCASSHSGEAFFGQGTRLTVV.

The chain combines TRBV6-1 with TRBJ2-1; D is unclear. Trimming took off 11 bases at V and 7 bases at J, with 9 bases between the two ends. Germline V gene lookup returns CDR1 MNHNS and CDR2 SASEGT. This CDR3 is built from 10 residues. The CDR3 sequence is CALSANEQFF. The DNA of the CDR3 is TGTGCCTTATCAGCTAATGAGCAGTTCTTC.

This clonotype has only a few counts. J is TRBJ2-2 and V is TRBV20-1; unclear D gene. Per the germline V gene, CDR1 is DFQATT and CDR2 is SNEGSKA (reference sequence). Trimming removed 1 base from V and 0 bases from J, with 9 bases in between. The CDR3 length is 15 residues. The CDR3 DNA reads TGCAGTGCTAGAGGGGCCGCCACGAACACCGGGGAGCTGTTTTTT. The encoded protein is CSARGAATNTGELFF.

This chain uses TRBV10-3 with TRBJ2-7; no clear D gene. Trimming took off 2 bases at V and 2 bases at J, with 7 bases between the two ends. The CDR3 is 13 amino acids. The germline V gene encodes CDR1 ENHRY and CDR2 SYGVKD. CDR3 nucleotide sequence: TGTGCCATCAGTGAGGGTGCGACCTACGAGCAGTACTTC. It is translated as CAISEGATYEQYF.

The genes are TRBV20-1 and TRBJ1-5; TRBD1 agrees at 7 bases. The CDR3 consists of 16 residues. With V trimmed by 5 bases and J by 0 bases, 10 bases remained unmatched. Germline V gene lookup returns CDR1 DFQATT and CDR2 SNEGSKA (reference sequence). CDR3 in DNA: TGCAGTGCTTCATCCGGGACAGTTTATAGCAATCAGCCCCAGCATTTT. Translation gives CSASSGTVYSNQPQHF.

The chain combines TRBV6-5 with TRBJ2-1; D unresolved. Trimming took off 6 bases at V and 1 base at J, with 10 bases between the two ends. This CDR3 has 14 amino acids. CDR1 is MNHEY and CDR2 is SVGAGI in the germline V gene. DNA of the CDR3: TGTGCCAGCAGAAACAGTGGGTCCTACAATGAGCAGTTCTTC. It encodes CASRNSGSYNEQFF.

The chain carries TRBV11-3 and TRBJ2-1, with D perhaps being TRBD1 or TRBD2 (6 bases each). This CDR3 is 15 amino acids long. In germline, CDR1 is SGHNT, CDR2 YENEEA. V lost 1 base to trimming and J lost 7 bases, with 14 bases between them. CDR3 sequence reads: CASSLVGGGMNEQFF. CDR3 nucleotide sequence: TGTGCCAGCAGCTTAGTCGGAGGGGGTATGAATGAGCAGTTCTTC. Based on the CDR3 plus reference TRBV11-3 and TRBJ2-1, the full variable domain is EAGVVQSPRYKIIEKKQPVAFWCNPISGHNTLYWYLQNLGQGPELLIRYENEEAVDDSQLPKDRFSAERLKGVDSTLKIQPAELGDSAVYLCASSLVGGGMNEQFFGPGTRLTVL.

The table lists this clonotype with a few counts. V and J are TRBV10-3 and TRBJ1-6, with 7 bases matching TRBD1. Germline V gives CDR1 ENHRY, CDR2 SYGVKD. The V gene end was trimmed by 4 bases and the J gene end by 7 bases; junction bases not matched to a gene: 7. The CDR3 is made up of 15 amino acids. CDR3 protein: CAISGEGARNSPLHF. DNA of the CDR3: TGTGCCATCAGTGGTGAGGGGGCGCGGAATTCACCCCTCCACTTT.

This clonotype was detected only a few times. This chain joins TRBV7-2 and TRBJ2-5; no reliable D call. Germline CDR1 reads SGHTA; CDR2 reads FQGNSA. V was trimmed by 1 base and J by 4 bases, leaving 13 bases between them. The CDR3 is made up of 15 amino acids. The CDR3 DNA follows: TGTGCCAGCAGCTTAGTTGGGTCGGTGGGAGAGACCCAGTACTTC. It yields the protein CASSLVGSVGETQYF.

J is TRBJ1-1 and V is TRBV7-8; TRBD1 aligns across 8 bases. The germline gives CDR1 SGHVS, CDR2 FQNEAQ. V shed 4 bases, J shed 0 bases, and the junction held 7 bases outside the gene matches. The CDR3 is 16 residues long. CDR3 loop: CASSSRDRQLNTEAFF. The CDR3 DNA reads TGTGCCAGCAGCTCGCGGGACAGGCAACTGAACACTGAAGCTTTCTTT.

This clonotype was counted a few times. This rearrangement joins TRBV5-1 to TRBJ1-1; TRBD1 agrees at 8 bases. CDR1 SGHRS and CDR2 YFSETQ come from the germline V gene. Germline trimming cut 4 bases from V and 0 bases from J; bases unmatched to any gene: 2. CDR3 length: 14 amino acids. CDR3 sequence: CASSTGQVNTEAFF. CDR3 DNA: TGCGCCAGCAGCACGGGACAGGTGAACACTGAAGCTTTCTTT.

This clonotype was picked up a small number of times. This chain uses TRBV7-9 with TRBJ2-1, with TRBD2 matching 8 bases. CDR3 length: 17 residues. Trimming at V came to 3 bases and at J to 7 bases, leaving 14 bases not matched to a gene. Germline V gives CDR1 SEHNR, CDR2 FQNEAQ (reference sequence). CDR3 sequence reads: CASSFRGLSGIVNEQFF. For the CDR3, the DNA is TGTGCCAGCAGCTTCCGGGGACTTAGCGGGATAGTAAATGAGCAGTTCTTC.